The next 14 T cell receptor beta chains were all read from a single sample in a study of blood T cell repertoires in COVID-19. Repertoires were generated with immunoSEQ multiplex PCR, while TCRdb's copy carries only in-frame clones and drops some. Among a few hundred thousand clones listed, 80% to 90% were seen once. The sequencing input was peripheral blood. The receptors were sampled from a middle-aged man with active or convalescent COVID-19.

The count of this clone is one. The CDR3 DNA reads TGTGCCATAGGAGGGAATCCCTACGAGCAGTACTTC. It translates to CAIGGNPYEQYF. The chain is built from TRBV6-5 and TRBJ2-7, with D maybe TRBD2 (6 bases). V was cut by 10 bases and J by 2 bases, with 12 bases left in between. The germline V gene encodes CDR1 MNHEY and CDR2 SVGAGI. CDR3 length equals 12 residues.

The gene calls are TRBV30 and TRBJ2-7; 8 nucleotides align to TRBD2. The junction had 4 bases not matched to a gene; V was cut back by 2 bases and J by 4 bases. CDR3 length equals 13 residues. CDR1 and CDR2 from the germline V gene are GTSNPN and SVGIG (reference sequence). CDR3 in amino acids: CAWSRLASYEQYF. CDR3 nucleotides: TGTGCCTGGAGTAGACTAGCGTCGTACGAGCAGTACTTC.

The rearrangement joins TRBV7-2 to TRBJ2-7; TRBD2 agrees at 7 bases. The germline V gene encodes CDR1 SGHTA and CDR2 FQGNSA. The J segment lost 4 bases and the V segment lost 5 bases, leaving 8 bases of the junction unmatched. The CDR3 consists of 14 residues. CDR3: CASSQPGLQYEQYF. The DNA for the CDR3 is TGTGCCAGCAGCCAACCGGGACTACAGTACGAGCAGTACTTC. The variable domain in full, with the rest retrieved from reference TRBV7-2 and TRBJ2-7, is GAGVSQSPSNKVTEKGKDVELRCDPISGHTALYWYRQSLGQGLEFLIYFQGNSAPDKSGLPSDRFSAERTGGSVSTLTIQRTQQEDSAVYLCASSQPGLQYEQYFGPGTRLTVT.

The chain has TRBV27 and TRBJ1-2; 7 bases are a match to TRBD1. CDR3 length: 16 residues. V lost 4 bases to trimming and J lost 4 bases; unmatched junction nucleotides: 12. Germline CDR1 and CDR2: MNHEY and SMNVEV (reference sequence). The CDR3 is CASSSGVDRNTYGYTF. In nucleotides, the CDR3 is TGTGCCAGCAGTTCGGGGGTGGACAGGAACACCTATGGCTACACCTTC.

The chain links TRBV5-1 to TRBJ1-1, with a possible D match to TRBD1 (6 bases). The CDR3 has 17 residues. Germline CDR1 SGHRS, CDR2 YFSETQ. V lost 3 bases to trimming and J lost 1 base, with 19 bases between them. DNA of the CDR3: TGCGCCAGCAGCTCCCCACAGATGACAGGACAGAACACTGAAGCTTTCTTT. Translating gives CASSSPQMTGQNTEAFF. Using reference TRBV5-1 and TRBJ1-1 for the parts outside the CDR3, the full variable domain is KAGVTQTPRYLIKTRGQQVTLSCSPISGHRSVSWYQQTPGQGLQFLFEYFSETQRNKGNFPGRFSGRQFSNSRSEMNVSTLELGDSALYLCASSSPQMTGQNTEAFFGQGTRLTVV.

The chain recombines TRBV10-1 with TRBJ2-7, with D possibly matching TRBD1 (6 bases). Looked up from germline, CDR1 is WNHNN and CDR2 is SYGVQD (reference sequence). The CDR3 consists of 14 residues. V was clipped by 4 bases and J by 4 bases, with 14 bases between them. This CDR3 is CASSVGATGYEQYF. CDR3 DNA sequence: TGCGCCAGCAGTGTGGGGGCCACGGGTTACGAGCAGTACTTC.

This chain connects TRBV5-4 to TRBJ1-1; 7 positions match TRBD1. Germline loops: CDR1 SGHNT, CDR2 YYREEE (reference sequence). The CDR3 covers 15 residues. Unmatched junction bases numbered 13, after V lost 5 bases and J lost 6 bases. CDR3 loop: CASSLPRTGWAEAFF. For the CDR3, the DNA is TGTGCCAGCAGTTTACCCAGGACAGGATGGGCTGAAGCTTTCTTT.

The chain joins TRBV5-1 to TRBJ2-7; 9 nucleotides agree with TRBD2. The length of the CDR3 is 14 residues. From germline, CDR1 is SGHRS and CDR2 YFSETQ. Trimming cost V 3 bases and J 4 bases; bases outside gene matches: 5. The CDR3 sequence is CASSSGLARYEQYF. In DNA form, the CDR3 reads TGCGCCAGCAGCTCCGGACTAGCGAGATACGAGCAGTACTTC.

The chain's CDR3 is CASSVLADTHQETQYF. The CDR3 bases are TGTGCCAGTAGTGTTCTAGCGGATACACACCAAGAGACCCAGTACTTC. J is TRBJ2-5 and V is TRBV19; 7 nucleotides agree with TRBD2. V shed 5 bases, J shed 0 bases, and the junction held 9 bases outside the gene matches. CDR1 LNHDA and CDR2 SQIVND come from the germline V gene (reference sequence). The CDR3 is 16 amino acids. The full variable domain, with the rest looked up from reference TRBV19 and TRBJ2-5, is DGGITQSPKYLFRKEGQNVTLSCEQNLNHDAMYWYRQDPGQGLRLIYYSQIVNDFQKGDIAEGYSVSREKKESFPLTVTSAQKNPTAFYLCASSVLADTHQETQYFGPGTRLLVL.

The V gene is TRBV6-5, the J gene TRBJ2-7; D perhaps matches TRBD2 (5 bases). The CDR3 loop spans 14 amino acids. Germline CDR1 is MNHEY and CDR2 is SVGAGI. The V gene lost 5 bases and the J gene lost 2 bases, with 13 bases spanning the gap. CDR3 protein: CASSTTSTAYEQYF. The CDR3 DNA sequence: TGTGCCAGCAGTACCACTAGTACGGCCTACGAGCAGTACTTC.

The chain is built from TRBV15 and TRBJ1-1, with D possibly being TRBD1 (5 bases). Trimming left V 4 bases short and J 5 bases short, with 14 bases between. Germline V lookup: CDR1 LNHNV, CDR2 YYDKDF (reference sequence). The CDR3 runs 14 residues. CDR3 in DNA: TGTGCCACCAGCATAAGCTTGGGGGGAACTGAAGCTTTCTTT. Its protein is CATSISLGGTEAFF.

V gene TRBV6-1 combines with J gene TRBJ2-2, with TRBD1 identical over 7 bases. The germline V gene encodes CDR1 MNHNS and CDR2 SASEGT. The CDR3 has 17 amino acids. V was pared by 4 bases and J by 3 bases, with 11 bases of the junction left unmatched. This CDR3 is CASSVGFGQVHTGELFF. The DNA of the CDR3 is TGTGCCAGCAGTGTCGGTTTTGGACAGGTACACACCGGGGAGCTGTTTTTT.

The chain recombines TRBV6-5 with TRBJ1-2; D perhaps matches TRBD1 (5 bases). Germline lookup yields CDR1 MNHEY and CDR2 SVGAGI. The length of the CDR3 is 14 residues. V lost 2 bases to trimming and J lost 8 bases, with 15 bases between them. The CDR3 nucleotides read TGTGCCAGCAGTTACGGGGCAGGAGCTAAGGGCTACACCTTC. Residues: CASSYGAGAKGYTF.

This chain uses TRBV15 with TRBJ2-5; TRBD1 aligns across 9 bases. The CDR3 covers 15 residues. Germline V gene sequence: CDR1 LNHNV, CDR2 YYDKDF (reference sequence). V lost 2 bases and J lost 1; bases outside the gene matches: 2. CDR3 in amino acids: CATSRRQGGQETQYF. CDR3 in DNA: TGTGCCACCAGCAGAAGACAGGGGGGCCAAGAGACCCAGTACTTC.